These 27 T cell receptor beta chains were all obtained from the same sample, sequenced in a study of Ad26.COV2.S vaccination and SARS-CoV-2 variants. Generated by immunoSEQ multiplex PCR, the TCRdb table keeps only in-frame clones and is missing some. The data contain around 340,000 clones, roughly 89% of them seen just once; the ten biggest clones take up 5%. Treatment meaning: roughly 20 received Ad26.COV2.S at low or high dose, single or two shots; a few received placebo; per-sample allocation not given. It was on day 63 after the first vaccine or placebo injection that samples were taken. The specimen comprised peripheral blood, sampled in a trial of Ad26.COV2.S vaccine versus placebo. The receptors here all came from a person between 18 and 65 years old who received the Ad26.COV2.S COVID-19 vaccine or a placebo.

This clone was seen just once. The V gene is TRBV27, the J gene TRBJ1-1, with D unresolved. The V gene's germline CDR1 is MNHEY and CDR2 SMNVEV (reference sequence). V was clipped by 2 bases and J by 0 bases, with 7 bases between them. CDR3 length: 14 amino acids. The CDR3 region is CASSLQGMNTEAFF. The CDR3 coding sequence is TGTGCCAGCAGTTTACAAGGGATGAACACTGAAGCTTTCTTT.

This clone is a singleton in its sample. Additional DNA sequences in this sample encode the identical CDR3. The gene calls are TRBV29-1 and TRBJ2-1; D ambiguous. Germline CDR1 reads SQVTM; CDR2 reads ANQGSEA. V was trimmed by 3 bases and J by 6 bases, leaving 3 bases between them. The CDR3 is made up of 10 amino acids. This CDR3 is CSVERNEQFF. In DNA form, the CDR3 reads TGCAGCGTTGAGCGCAATGAGCAGTTCTTC.

The V and J genes are TRBV28 and TRBJ2-7; 11 bases line up with TRBD2. The CDR3 consists of 17 residues. Germline loops: CDR1 MDHEN, CDR2 SYDVKM. The V segment lost 3 bases and the J segment 4 bases; nucleotides outside the gene matches: 11. The CDR3 DNA follows: TGTGCCAGCAGTTTTCAAGGACTAGCGGGTAATGAATACGAGCAGTACTTC. Its protein product is CASSFQGLAGNEYEQYF. Complete variable domain (other parts from reference TRBV28 and TRBJ2-7): DVKVTQSSRYLVKRTGEKVFLECVQDMDHENMFWYRQDPGLGLRLIYFSYDVKMKEKGDIPEGYSVSREKKERFSLILESASTNQTSMYLCASSFQGLAGNEYEQYFGPGTRLTVT.

This clone was found once. This chain joins TRBV7-2 and TRBJ2-5; D is perhaps TRBD1 (7 bases). Trimming pared 5 bases from V and 5 bases from J, leaving 18 bases between. Germline CDR1 is SGHTA and CDR2 is FQGNSA. The CDR3 loop spans 15 amino acids. CDR3 DNA sequence: TGTGCCAGCAGCGCGGGACAGAGGATTAAGGAGACCCAGTACTTC. It yields the protein CASSAGQRIKETQYF.

The chain combines TRBV28 with TRBJ1-5; D perhaps matches TRBD1 (5 bases). Germline CDR1 reads MDHEN; CDR2 reads SYDVKM. The CDR3 sequence is 12 residues long. V lost 5 bases and J 4 bases, leaving 6 bases between the germline ends. The CDR3 DNA reads TGTGCCAGCAGTGGGGGGAATCAGCCCCAGCATTTT. It translates to CASSGGNQPQHF.

The rearrangement links TRBV19 to TRBJ1-1, with D tentatively TRBD1 (6 bases). The CDR3 contains 15 residues. Germline CDR1 and CDR2: LNHDA and SQIVND (reference sequence). Trimming removed 5 bases at V and 1 base at J, with 14 bases between. CDR3 coding DNA: TGTGCCAGTAGTGTTTTGCAGGGGAGGAACACTGAAGCTTTCTTT. Translated: CASSVLQGRNTEAFF.

The genes are TRBV28 and TRBJ2-7, with D possibly matching TRBD1 (6 bases). The germline gives CDR1 MDHEN, CDR2 SYDVKM. CDR3 length: 14 residues. The V and J ends lost 5 bases and 5 bases respectively, with 16 bases between them. The chain's CDR3 is CASSPQGPRNEQYF. The CDR3 region has the DNA TGTGCCAGCAGTCCACAGGGACCAAGGAACGAGCAGTACTTC.

The V call is TRBV25-1, the J call TRBJ1-3, with a possible D match to TRBD1 (5 bases). The CDR3 is 15 amino acids. V gave up 1 base and J gave up 4 bases, with 11 bases separating them. Germline CDR1 is MGHDK and CDR2 is SYGVNS. The CDR3 region is CASSELRGDGNTIYF. In DNA form, the CDR3 reads TGTGCCAGCAGTGAATTACGGGGGGACGGAAACACCATATATTTT.

The V and J genes are TRBV2 and TRBJ1-5; D not certain. The CDR3 spans 14 residues. Looked up from germline, CDR1 is SNHLY and CDR2 is FYNNEI. V was trimmed by 1 base and J by 5 bases, leaving 9 bases between them. This CDR3 is CASSEGRVHQPQHF. The DNA for the CDR3 is TGTGCCAGCAGTGAAGGGCGGGTTCATCAGCCCCAGCATTTT.

The V call is TRBV5-6, the J call TRBJ2-2; maybe TRBD2 (6 bases). Germline V gene lookup returns CDR1 SGHDT and CDR2 YYEEEE. The CDR3 is 15 amino acids. V was cut by 1 base and J by 5 bases, with 12 bases left in between. The CDR3 coding sequence is TGTGCCAGCAGCTTGCCCATCGGGGGAACCGGGGAGCTGTTTTTT. This sequence encodes CASSLPIGGTGELFF.

The rearrangement links TRBV6-5 to TRBJ2-3, with 9 nucleotides matching TRBD1. The CDR3 runs 14 residues. J gave up 5 bases and V 8 bases, and 8 bases lay outside the gene matches. The germline V gene has CDR1 MNHEY and CDR2 SVGAGI. The CDR3 DNA reads TGTGCCAGCGGAAAGACAGGGGGTGAAGATACGCAGTATTTT. Encoded protein: CASGKTGGEDTQYF.

The rearrangement joins TRBV3-1 (or the pseudogene TRBV3-2) to TRBJ2-7; D unclear. CDR1 LGHDT and CDR2 YNNKEL come from the germline V gene (reference sequence). V was clipped by 0 bases and J by 3 bases, with 9 bases between them. The CDR3 is 14 amino acids. The chain's CDR3 is CASSQDDGLYEQYF. As DNA, the CDR3 is TGTGCCAGCAGCCAAGATGACGGGCTCTACGAGCAGTACTTC.

The rearrangement links TRBV4-3 to TRBJ1-1, with a weak D call TRBD1 (5 bases). CDR1 is LGHNA, CDR2 YSLEER, per germline. This CDR3 is 16 amino acids long. The V end lost 5 bases, the J end lost 1 base, and 17 bases lay between the germline ends. The CDR3 bases are TGCGCCAGCAGCAAAATAGGTCAGGGCTGGAACACTGAAGCTTTCTTT. This gives the protein CASSKIGQGWNTEAFF.

The V gene is TRBV29-1, the J gene TRBJ2-2; D may be TRBD1 (6 bases). V lost 4 bases and J lost 1, with 10 bases in between. Germline CDR1 reads SQVTM; CDR2 reads ANQGSEA. The CDR3 is 14 amino acids. The CDR3 DNA reads as TGCAGCGTTGCGGCCAGGGGGAACACCGGGGAGCTGTTTTTT. This translates into CSVAARGNTGELFF.

The gene calls are TRBV6-2 or TRBV6-3 and TRBJ1-1; D is ambiguous. This CDR3 contains 14 residues. The germline gives CDR1 MNHEY, CDR2 SVGEGT. Trimming pared 2 bases from V and 2 bases from J, leaving 9 bases between. CDR3 amino acids: CASSYLFRNTEAFF. CDR3 bases: TGTGCCAGCAGTTACCTGTTCCGAAACACTGAAGCTTTCTTT.

This chain connects TRBV6-5 to TRBJ2-1; perhaps TRBD1 as D (5 bases). The V gene's germline CDR1 is MNHEY and CDR2 SVGAGI. The length of the CDR3 is 13 residues. Trimming left V 7 bases short and J 5 bases short, with 12 bases between. The CDR3: CASKRGFDNEQFF. The CDR3 nucleotides read TGTGCCAGCAAAAGGGGCTTCGACAATGAGCAGTTCTTC.

On this clone: The same CDR3 also results from other DNA sequences found in this sample. The chain has TRBV5-1 and TRBJ1-5; D unresolved. Trimming removed 5 bases at V and 0 bases at J, with 6 bases between. The CDR3 extends over 13 amino acids. CDR1 and CDR2 (germline): SGHRS, YFSETQ. The CDR3 sequence is CASSLDSNQPQHF. CDR3 in DNA: TGCGCCAGCAGTCTGGATAGCAATCAGCCCCAGCATTTT.

A few counts support this clone. The J gene is TRBJ1-1, the V gene TRBV14; D ambiguous. This CDR3 contains 14 residues. Between the trimmed V and J ends, which lost 5 bases and 1 base, there was a span of 11 bases. The germline V gene encodes CDR1 SGHDN and CDR2 FVKESK. The CDR3 DNA reads TGTGCCAGCAGCAAACAAAGAGGGAACACTGAAGCTTTCTTT. It encodes CASSKQRGNTEAFF.

This clone was seen a single time. CDR3 sequence reads: CASSYSLLDRDYEQYF. The CDR3 DNA reads as TGTGCCAGCAGTTACTCATTGCTGGACAGGGACTACGAGCAGTACTTC. The chain recombines TRBV6-5 with TRBJ2-7, with 8 bases aligning to TRBD1. The V gene end was trimmed by 0 bases and the J gene end by 3 bases; junction bases not matched to a gene: 7. Germline V gives CDR1 MNHEY, CDR2 SVGAGI. The CDR3 runs 16 residues.

This chain links TRBV11-1 with TRBJ1-2; D perhaps matches TRBD1 (5 bases). The V and J ends lost 5 bases and 2 bases respectively, with 15 bases between them. CDR3 length: 15 amino acids. CDR1 and CDR2 (germline): SGHAT, FQDESV (reference sequence). The CDR3 bases are TGTGCCAGCAGCGATACCGGGACGGAAAACTATGGCTACACCTTC. This encodes CASSDTGTENYGYTF.

This clone was seen only once. The chain links TRBV2 to TRBJ2-1; tentative D call: TRBD2 (6 bases). CDR3 length: 15 amino acids. Germline V gives CDR1 SNHLY, CDR2 FYNNEI. V was cut by 8 bases and J by 1 base, with 15 bases left in between. The CDR3 DNA reads as TGTGCCAGCCCTCGACTAGTCGGGTCCTACAATGAGCAGTTCTTC. Protein: CASPRLVGSYNEQFF.

CDR3 DNA: TGTGCCAGCAGTTTGGCTGTTCGGGATACGCAGTATTTT. Protein: CASSLAVRDTQYF. The gene calls are TRBV27 and TRBJ2-3; no clear D. V was trimmed by 3 bases and J by 6 bases, leaving 10 bases between them. The CDR3 has 13 amino acids. Germline CDR1 reads MNHEY; CDR2 reads SMNVEV (reference sequence).

This chain connects TRBV5-6 to TRBJ2-7; no reliable D call. Germline-derived CDR1 and CDR2 are SGHDT and YYEEEE. The germline V and J ends were trimmed by 0 bases and 0 bases, with 10 bases remaining between them. The CDR3 spans 15 residues. CDR3 residues: CASSLGAASSYEQYF. The CDR3 DNA reads TGTGCCAGCAGCTTGGGGGCAGCATCCTCCTACGAGCAGTACTTC.

The J gene is TRBJ2-2, the V gene TRBV29-1; D tentatively fits TRBD1 or TRBD2 (6 bases each). CDR1 and CDR2 (germline): SQVTM, ANQGSEA. The CDR3 is 15 residues long. With 3 bases removed from V and 6 bases from J, the gap between germline ends came to 17 bases. The CDR3 sequence: CSVDAQGREAGELFF. The CDR3 DNA reads as TGCAGCGTTGACGCACAGGGCAGGGAGGCCGGGGAGCTGTTTTTT.

This clone has only a few counts. The genes are TRBV2 and TRBJ1-1; D gene uncertain. The germline V and J ends were trimmed by 6 bases and 0 bases, with 8 bases remaining between them. This CDR3 is built from 13 residues. Per germline, CDR1 SNHLY and CDR2 FYNNEI. The CDR3 sequence: CASSVTMNTEAFF. The CDR3 nucleotides read TGTGCCAGCAGCGTTACGATGAACACTGAAGCTTTCTTT. The full variable domain, rest sourced from reference TRBV2 and TRBJ1-1, is EPEVTQTPSHQVTQMGQEVILRCVPISNHLYFYWYRQILGQKVEFLVSFYNNEISEKSEIFDDQFSVERPDGSNFTLKIRSTKLEDSAMYFCASSVTMNTEAFFGQGTRLTVV.

The chain couples TRBV5-1 to TRBJ2-2; possibly TRBD2 for D (5 bases). V dropped 2 bases and J dropped 4 bases, with 12 bases sitting between them. CDR1 and CDR2 (germline): SGHRS, YFSETQ. The CDR3 is 15 amino acids. The CDR3 is CASSFLAGGTGELFF. CDR3 nucleotides: TGCGCCAGCAGCTTCCTAGCCGGTGGCACCGGGGAGCTGTTTTTT.

The CDR3 is CASSPGLRRGETQYF. DNA for the CDR3: TGTGCCAGCAGCCCCGGACTGAGAAGGGGAGAGACCCAGTACTTC. The chain links TRBV6-5 to TRBJ2-5; D may match TRBD1 or TRBD2 (5 bases each). Germline V gene data show CDR1 as MNHEY and CDR2 as SVGAGI. The CDR3 covers 15 residues. V lost 6 bases, J lost 4 bases, and 18 bases lay in between.